These T cell receptor beta chains were read from a single sample in a study of T cells in Graves' hyperthyroidism and ophthalmopathy. In TCRdb, the multiplex PCR reads were re-called with MiXCR into one record per CDR3 protein. The data contain 640,000 or so distinct CDR3 sequences, approximately 15% of them singletons. The sequencing sample was made of blood. These receptors all stem from a young woman with Graves' ophthalmopathy. CDR3s include the opening cysteine and the closing phenylalanine or tryptophan. D genes are given only for firm matches. Not all rows give a size; the values are once, few, many and, for expanded clones, a class.

cdr3_nt cdr3_aa j_call clone_size v_call d_call
TGTGCCAGCAGTTACTCACTCGAGACTAGCGTACTGACCTACAATGAGCAGTTCTTC CASSYSLETSVLTYNEQFF TRBJ2-1 many TRBV6-5 TRBD2
TGTGCCATCCTGGACTCTATCACAGATACGCAGTATTTT CAILDSITDTQYF TRBJ2-3 few TRBV10-3 -
TGTGCCAGCGCCGGGACGTATCCGTTAGAGCAGTATTTT CASAGTYPLEQYF TRBJ2-3 many TRBV2 -
TGTGCCAGCAGTTACGTTACTAGCGGGAGTTTCCGGGAGCTGTTTTTT CASSYVTSGSFRELFF TRBJ2-2 many TRBV6-2/TRBV6-3 TRBD2
TGTGCCAGCAGTTTAAGACTAGCGGGAGGGGCCTACGAGCAGTACTTC CASSLRLAGGAYEQYF TRBJ2-7 many TRBV12-3/TRBV12-4 TRBD2
TGTGCCAGCAGTGACTCAGGGGGTAATGAAAAACTGTTTTTT CASSDSGGNEKLFF TRBJ1-4 - TRBV6-4 -
TGTGCCAGCAGCCCCAACCCTTGGGCCTCTAGCGGAGCTAGGAATGAGCAGTTCTTC CASSPNPWASSGARNEQFF TRBJ2-1 once TRBV14 TRBD2
TGTGCCAGCAGTGAGCTAGCGGGAGATTTTGGGAGCTCCTACAATGAGCAGTTCTTC CASSELAGDFGSSYNEQFF TRBJ2-1 - TRBV2 TRBD2
TGCGCCAGCCGCCCTGGGTACACTCCGTACGAGCAGTACTTC CASRPGYTPYEQYF TRBJ2-7 few TRBV5-1 -
TGTGCCAGCAGTGGACAGGGAGGATGGGGCCAAGAGACCCAGTACTTC CASSGQGGWGQETQYF TRBJ2-5 many TRBV12-3/TRBV12-4 TRBD1
TGTGCCAGTAGACAGGAGCACCCAAGCACAGATACGCAGTATTTT CASRQEHPSTDTQYF TRBJ2-3 - TRBV28 -
TGTGCCAGCACTTTAGGGGACTTCTACTACGAGCAGTACTTC CASTLGDFYYEQYF TRBJ2-7 - TRBV7-9 -
TGCGCCAGCAGCTTAAACCCGACAGGGGACGTTAAGGGCTACACCTTC CASSLNPTGDVKGYTF TRBJ1-2 few TRBV5-1 TRBD1
TGTGCCAGCAGTCGACAGCAGAACACTGAAGCTTTCTTT CASSRQQNTEAFF TRBJ1-1 many TRBV12-3/TRBV12-4 -
TGTGCCAGCAGCCCTATCACAGGGTCCGGGCGGACCCAGTACTTC CASSPITGSGRTQYF TRBJ2-5 many TRBV11-2 -
TGTGCCAGCAGTGAGACGGCTAACTATGGCTACACCTTC CASSETANYGYTF TRBJ1-2 many TRBV27 -
TGTGCCAGCAGTGACATTTTAGGCAGCGGGAGGACAGATACGCAGTATTTT CASSDILGSGRTDTQYF TRBJ2-3 - TRBV6-1 TRBD2
TGCAGTGCTAGAAGTAATAGCGGGAACCGCCAAGAGACCCAGTACTTC CSARSNSGNRQETQYF TRBJ2-5 many TRBV20-1 TRBD2
TGCAGTGCTAGACAGGGGGCCTACGAGCAGTACTTC CSARQGAYEQYF TRBJ2-7 many TRBV20-1 TRBD1
TGCGCCAGCAGCTTGAACAAGAACACTGAAGCTTTCTTT CASSLNKNTEAFF TRBJ1-1 many TRBV5-1 -